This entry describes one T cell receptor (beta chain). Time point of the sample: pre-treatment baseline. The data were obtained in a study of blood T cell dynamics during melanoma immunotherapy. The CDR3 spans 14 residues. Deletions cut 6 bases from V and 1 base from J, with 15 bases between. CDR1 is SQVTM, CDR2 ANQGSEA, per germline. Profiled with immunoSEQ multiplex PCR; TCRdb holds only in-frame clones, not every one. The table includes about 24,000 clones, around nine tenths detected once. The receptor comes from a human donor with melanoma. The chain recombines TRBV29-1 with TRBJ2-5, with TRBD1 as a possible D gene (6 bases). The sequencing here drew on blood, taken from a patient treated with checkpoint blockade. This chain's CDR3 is CSVARGFIQETQYF. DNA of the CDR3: TGCAGCGTCGCCAGGGGCTTCATCCAAGAGACCCAGTACTTC.